This entry is about one TCR beta chain. This clone was seen a few times. Its recognized antigen is unknown. Base qualities were left out, and no much larger clone turns up one base away. A single peripheral blood draw of about 116 mL on average was collected from each donor into heparinised tubes. A BD FACSAria II was used to sort naive, central memory, regulatory and stem cell-like memory CD4+ T cells with a panel that included CD45RO, CCR7, CD25, CD127, CD95 and CD27. Every sorted population had a purity above 95%. PBMCs were separated immediately by Lymphoprep density gradient centrifugation and were stained directly, without being cultured. So that batch effects would be minimized, each experiment stained and sorted samples in pairs, pairing one healthy donor with one patient. These data come from a study of beta chain features in type 1 diabetes (dated by TCRdb to between 2017 and 2018). At the level of the whole study: Patients and healthy donors did not differ in mean age, gender distribution, total cell number or subset yield. A total of 107,917,701 sorted cells were examined across all samples, and the number of cells per subset was strongly correlated with RNA yield. Regulatory and stem cell-like memory subsets were obtained from only 8 patients and roughly 8 healthy donors, while naive and central memory subsets were obtained from all 30 or so donors. In the study, TCRB repertoires of sorted circulating CD4+ T cell subsets from recently diagnosed type 1 diabetes patients were compared with those of matched healthy donors.

What the work shows at the level of the full study, not this receptor alone: Shorter templates might have been favored by PCR, but patient and control samples were amplified and corrected together, so both groups would have been affected equally by any skew. Sequencing cDNA rather than genomic DNA could over-represent highly expressing activated cells, although activation and CD3 levels did not differ between groups. Fewer insertions and more nucleotide deletions at VDJ recombination sites were observed in patients with type 1 diabetes, implying thymic rearrangement abnormalities. In all four CD4+ subsets, TCRB CDR3 length was moderately but significantly shorter in type 1 diabetes patients. Naive, central memory and regulatory TCRB repertoires appeared more similar among patients than among healthy donors. Only small numbers of individuals were included in the HLA sub-analyses, which left unresolved whether HLA type had any influence on TCRB rearrangement.

The entire amount of isolated RNA was reverse transcribed using the High Capacity cDNA Reverse Transcription Kit, so the sequenced TCRB transcripts were expressed ones. Deep immunoSEQ sequencing was applied to naive, central memory and regulatory T cell samples, giving an average of roughly 3.3 million total reads per sample. Sorted cells were lysed in RLT buffer and RNA was extracted with DNase-treated RNeasy Micro or Mini kits, depending on cell number. To prevent cross-contamination, each cell subset was processed individually, whereas patient and healthy donor samples were processed jointly. Using the immunoSEQ multiplex PCR, TCRB sequences were amplified from cDNA into 87-bp fragments spanning the CDR3 region. Sequencing of the amplicons was performed on the Illumina HiSeq platform. The study's processing was this. PCR bias was corrected computationally using synthetic template baselines, and reads within Hamming distance 2 were collapsed, with unmergeable singletons discarded. By aligning reads against IMGT, V, D and J genes, CDR3 length, and insertions or deletions at six rearrangement sites were assigned. Within each subset, clonotype counts were normalized to the number of sorted cells before true diversity and Gini coefficients were calculated with the tcR R package. The overlap coefficient, calculated on TCRB nucleotide sequences, was used to measure repertoire sharing. This immuneACCESS table, as held by TCRdb, lists in-frame sequences with V and J called but not all clones. Of the missing ones, under half trace to an unresolved V gene in checked studies; the others have no known cause. V and J calls and clone size follow that table, whereas D and trimming were derived from the DNA. This sample holds about 320,000 clones; 12% to 15% were observed only once. More than 6.5% of the sample comes from the top ten.

V gives up 2 bases and J gives up 4 bases, and the segment between their germline ends measures 3 bases. There are 12 amino acids in the CDR3, from cysteine to phenylalanine inclusive. Solely the CDR3 DNA is kept, with 36 bases framed from the first base. Sequences SGHTA (CDR1) and FQGTGA (CDR2) are obtained from the germline V gene. In this chain, TRBV7-3 is recombined with TRBJ2-1; the D gene assignment is ambiguous. The receptor was derived from a young man in good health. Sequencing was carried out using central memory CD4+ T cells from blood. The CDR3 is CASSLGYNEQFF. The nucleotide sequence is given as TGTGCCAGCAGCTTAGGGTACAATGAGCAGTTCTTC.